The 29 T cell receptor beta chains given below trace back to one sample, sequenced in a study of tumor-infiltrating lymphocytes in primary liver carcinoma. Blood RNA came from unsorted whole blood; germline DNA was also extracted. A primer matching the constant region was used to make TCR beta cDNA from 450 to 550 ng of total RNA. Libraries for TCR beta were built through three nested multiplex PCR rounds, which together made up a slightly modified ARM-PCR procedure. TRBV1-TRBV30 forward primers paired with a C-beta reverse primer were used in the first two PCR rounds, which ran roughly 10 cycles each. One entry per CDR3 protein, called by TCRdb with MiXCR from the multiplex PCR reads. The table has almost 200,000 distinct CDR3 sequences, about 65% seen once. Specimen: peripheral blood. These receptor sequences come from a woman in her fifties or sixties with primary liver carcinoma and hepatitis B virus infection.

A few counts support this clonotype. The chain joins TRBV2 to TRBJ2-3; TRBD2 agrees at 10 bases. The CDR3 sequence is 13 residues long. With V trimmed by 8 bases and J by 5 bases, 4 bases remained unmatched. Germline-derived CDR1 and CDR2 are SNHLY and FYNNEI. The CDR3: CASLSGRGDTQYF. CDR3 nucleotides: TGTGCCAGCCTGAGCGGGAGGGGAGATACGCAGTATTTT.

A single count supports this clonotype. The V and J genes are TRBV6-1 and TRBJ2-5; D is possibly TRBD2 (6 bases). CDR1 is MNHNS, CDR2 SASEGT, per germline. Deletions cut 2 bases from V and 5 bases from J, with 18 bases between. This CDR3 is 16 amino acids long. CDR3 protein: CASSEKVGGEVETQYF. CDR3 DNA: TGTGCCAGCAGTGAAAAGGTCGGCGGGGAAGTGGAGACCCAGTACTTC.

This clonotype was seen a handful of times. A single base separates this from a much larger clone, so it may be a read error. The DNA for the CDR3 is TGTGCCAGCAGCCCCGGTGTCACCGGGGAGCTGTTTTTT. Its protein product is CASSPGVTGELFF. The V call is TRBV6-4, the J call TRBJ2-2; no clear D. Trimming shortened V by 6 bases and J by 4 bases, and 9 bases separated the two germline ends. The CDR3 consists of 13 residues. The germline V gene has CDR1 MRHNA and CDR2 SNTAGT.

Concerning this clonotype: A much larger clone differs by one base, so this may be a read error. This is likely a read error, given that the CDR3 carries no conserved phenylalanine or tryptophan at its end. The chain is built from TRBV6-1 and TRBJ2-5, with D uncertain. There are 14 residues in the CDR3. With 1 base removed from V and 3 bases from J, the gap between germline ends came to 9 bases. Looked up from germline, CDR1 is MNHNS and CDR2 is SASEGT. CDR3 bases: TGTGCCAGCAGTGAAGGTTTCCGTAAAGAGACCCAGTACTAC. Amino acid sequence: CASSEGFRKETQYY.

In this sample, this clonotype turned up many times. The CDR3 loop is CASSFSSTRQYF. DNA for the CDR3: TGTGCCAGCAGTTTCTCATCTACGAGGCAGTACTTC. The gene calls are TRBV12-3 or TRBV12-4 and TRBJ2-7; D is uncertain. V was clipped by 3 bases and J by 9 bases, with 12 bases between them. The length of the CDR3 is 12 residues.

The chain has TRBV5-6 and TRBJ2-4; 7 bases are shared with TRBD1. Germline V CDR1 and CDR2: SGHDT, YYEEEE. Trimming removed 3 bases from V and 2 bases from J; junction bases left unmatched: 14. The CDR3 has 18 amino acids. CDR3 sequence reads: CASSSSSDRVVSKNIQYF. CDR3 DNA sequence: TGTGCCAGCAGCTCGTCCTCCGACAGGGTGGTTTCCAAAAACATTCAGTACTTC.

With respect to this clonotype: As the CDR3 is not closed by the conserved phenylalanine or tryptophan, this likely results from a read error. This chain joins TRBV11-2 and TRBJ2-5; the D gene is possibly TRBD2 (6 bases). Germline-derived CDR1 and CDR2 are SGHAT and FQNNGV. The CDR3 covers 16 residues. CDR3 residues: CTSRSRDSAHQETQYS. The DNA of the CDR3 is TGTACCAGCAGATCCCGGGACTCGGCCCACCAAGAGACCCAGTACTCC.

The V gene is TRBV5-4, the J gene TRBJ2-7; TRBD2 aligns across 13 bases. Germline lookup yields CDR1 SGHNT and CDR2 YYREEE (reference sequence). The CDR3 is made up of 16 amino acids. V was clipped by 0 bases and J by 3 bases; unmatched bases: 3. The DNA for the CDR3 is TGTGCCAGCAGCTTGGCACTAGCGGGAGGGAACTACGAGCAGTACTTC. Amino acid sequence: CASSLALAGGNYEQYF.

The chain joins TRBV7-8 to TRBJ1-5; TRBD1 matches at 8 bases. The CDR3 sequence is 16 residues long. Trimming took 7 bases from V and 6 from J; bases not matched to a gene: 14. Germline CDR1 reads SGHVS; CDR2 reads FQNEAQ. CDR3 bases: TGTGCCAGCATTGTTCAAACGACAGGGGATCGTCAGCCCCAGCATTTT. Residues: CASIVQTTGDRQPQHF.

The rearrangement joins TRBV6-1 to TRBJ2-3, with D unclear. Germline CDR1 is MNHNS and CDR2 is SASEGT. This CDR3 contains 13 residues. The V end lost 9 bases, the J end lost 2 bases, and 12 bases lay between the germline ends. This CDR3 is CARRKDLTDTQYF. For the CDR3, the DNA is TGTGCCAGAAGGAAGGACCTCACAGATACGCAGTATTTT.

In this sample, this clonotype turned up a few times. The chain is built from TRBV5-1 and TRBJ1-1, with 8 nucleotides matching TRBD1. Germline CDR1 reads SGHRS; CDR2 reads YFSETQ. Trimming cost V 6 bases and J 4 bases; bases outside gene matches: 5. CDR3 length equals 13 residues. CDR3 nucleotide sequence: TGCGCCAGCAACCAGGGGGCGGGCACTGAAGCTTTCTTT. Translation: CASNQGAGTEAFF.

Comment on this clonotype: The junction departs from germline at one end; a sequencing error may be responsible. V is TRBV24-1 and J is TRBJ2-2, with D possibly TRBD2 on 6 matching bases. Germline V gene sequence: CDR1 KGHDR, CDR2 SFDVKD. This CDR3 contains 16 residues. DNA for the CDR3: TGTGCAAACAGTGGTGCGGGGCCCCCGGTCACCGGGGAGCTGTCTTTT. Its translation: CANSGAGPPVTGELSF.

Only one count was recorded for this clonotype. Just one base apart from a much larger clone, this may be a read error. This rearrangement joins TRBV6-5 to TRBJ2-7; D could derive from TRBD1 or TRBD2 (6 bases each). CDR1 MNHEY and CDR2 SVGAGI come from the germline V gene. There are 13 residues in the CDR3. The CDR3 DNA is TGTGCCAACAGTTACTCAGAGGGGGGCGAGCAGTACTTC. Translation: CANSYSEGGEQYF.

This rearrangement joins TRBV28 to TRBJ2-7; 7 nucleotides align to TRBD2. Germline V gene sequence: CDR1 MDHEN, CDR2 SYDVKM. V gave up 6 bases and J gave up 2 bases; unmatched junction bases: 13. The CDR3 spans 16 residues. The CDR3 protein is CASRPKPREFPYEQYF. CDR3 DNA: TGTGCCAGCAGACCGAAGCCGCGGGAGTTTCCCTACGAGCAGTACTTC.

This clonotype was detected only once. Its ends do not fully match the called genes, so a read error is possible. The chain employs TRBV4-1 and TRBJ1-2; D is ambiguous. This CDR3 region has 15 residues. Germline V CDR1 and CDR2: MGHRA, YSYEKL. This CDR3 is CASSQDNVASGGYTF. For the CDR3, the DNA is TGTGCCAGCAGCCAAGATAATGTGGCGAGCGGGGGCTACACCTTC.

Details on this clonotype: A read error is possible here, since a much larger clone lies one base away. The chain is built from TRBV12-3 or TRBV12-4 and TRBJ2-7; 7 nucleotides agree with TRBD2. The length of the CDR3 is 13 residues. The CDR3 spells CASSFLRDYEHYF. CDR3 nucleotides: TGTGCCAGCAGTTTCCTCCGGGACTACGAGCACTACTTC.

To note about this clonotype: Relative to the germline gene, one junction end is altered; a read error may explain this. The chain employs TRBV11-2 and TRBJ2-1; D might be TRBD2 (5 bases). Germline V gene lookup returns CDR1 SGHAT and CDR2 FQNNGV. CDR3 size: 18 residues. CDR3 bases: TGTGCCAGCAGCTTAGGTCAAGGCGTGAGGGCCGGCTACGATGAGCGGTTCTTC. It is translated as CASSLGQGVRAGYDERFF.

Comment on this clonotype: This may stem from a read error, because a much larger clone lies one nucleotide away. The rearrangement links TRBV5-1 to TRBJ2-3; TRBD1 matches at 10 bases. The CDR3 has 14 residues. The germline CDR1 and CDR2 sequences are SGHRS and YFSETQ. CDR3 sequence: CGSSLGTGADTQYF. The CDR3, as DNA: TGCGGCAGCAGCTTGGGGACAGGGGCAGATACGCAGTATTTT. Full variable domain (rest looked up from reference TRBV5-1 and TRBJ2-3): KAGVTQTPRYLIKTRGQQVTLSCSPISGHRSVSWYQQTPGQGLQFLFEYFSETQRNKGNFPGRFSGRQFSNSRSEMNVSTLELGDSALYLCGSSLGTGADTQYFGPGTRLTVL.

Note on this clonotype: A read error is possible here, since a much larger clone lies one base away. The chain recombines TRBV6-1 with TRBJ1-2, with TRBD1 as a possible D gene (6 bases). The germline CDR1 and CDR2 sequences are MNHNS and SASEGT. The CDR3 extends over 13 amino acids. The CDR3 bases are TGTGTCAGCCGGACAGTTCTCATAGGTGGCTACACCTTC. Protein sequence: CVSRTVLIGGYTF.

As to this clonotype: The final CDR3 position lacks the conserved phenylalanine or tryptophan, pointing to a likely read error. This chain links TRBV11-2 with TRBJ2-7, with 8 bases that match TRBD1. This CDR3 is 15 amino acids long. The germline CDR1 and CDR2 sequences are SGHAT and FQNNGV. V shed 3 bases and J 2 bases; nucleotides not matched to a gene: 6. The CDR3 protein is CASSLTGTGTYEQYS. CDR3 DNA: TGTGCCAGCAGCTTGACCGGGACAGGAACCTACGAGCAGTACTCC.

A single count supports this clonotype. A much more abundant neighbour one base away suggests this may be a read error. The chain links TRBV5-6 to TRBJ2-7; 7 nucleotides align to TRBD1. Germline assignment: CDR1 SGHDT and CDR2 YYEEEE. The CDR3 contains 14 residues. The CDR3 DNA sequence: TGTGCCAGCAGCTTGTGGCAGGGGGTGTACGAGCATTACTTC. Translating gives CASSLWQGVYEHYF.

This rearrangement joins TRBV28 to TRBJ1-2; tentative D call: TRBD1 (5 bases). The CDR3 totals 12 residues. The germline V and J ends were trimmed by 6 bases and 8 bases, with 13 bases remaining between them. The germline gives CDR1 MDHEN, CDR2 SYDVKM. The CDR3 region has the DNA TGTGCCAGCAGCCCCCAGGGTCGCGGCTACACCTTC. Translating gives CASSPQGRGYTF.

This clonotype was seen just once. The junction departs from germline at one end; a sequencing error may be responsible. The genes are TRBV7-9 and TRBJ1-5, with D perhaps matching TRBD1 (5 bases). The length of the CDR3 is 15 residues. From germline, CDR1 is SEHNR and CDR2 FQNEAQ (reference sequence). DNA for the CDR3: TGCGCCAGCAGCTTGGGGGGTCTGGGAGATCAGCCCCAGCATTTT. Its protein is CASSLGGLGDQPQHF.

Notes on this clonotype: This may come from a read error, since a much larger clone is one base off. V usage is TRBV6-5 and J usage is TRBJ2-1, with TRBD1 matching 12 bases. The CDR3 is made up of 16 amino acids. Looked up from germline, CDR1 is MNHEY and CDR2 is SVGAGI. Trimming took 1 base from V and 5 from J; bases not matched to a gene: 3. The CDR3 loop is CASSYCGTGGDNEQFF. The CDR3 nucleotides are TGTGCCAGCAGTTACTGTGGGACAGGGGGCGACAATGAGCAGTTCTTC.

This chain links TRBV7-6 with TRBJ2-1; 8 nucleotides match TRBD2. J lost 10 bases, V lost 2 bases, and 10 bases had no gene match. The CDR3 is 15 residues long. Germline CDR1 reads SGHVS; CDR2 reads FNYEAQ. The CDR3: CASSLFAGGGMEQFF. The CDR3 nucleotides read TGTGCCAGCAGCTTATTCGCGGGGGGAGGTATGGAGCAGTTCTTC.

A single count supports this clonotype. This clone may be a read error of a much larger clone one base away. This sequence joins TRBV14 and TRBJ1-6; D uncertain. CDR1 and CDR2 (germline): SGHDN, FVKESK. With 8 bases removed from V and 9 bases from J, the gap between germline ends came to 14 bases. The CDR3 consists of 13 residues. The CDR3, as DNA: TGTGCCAGCTGCCGAGGACCGGGTTCACCCCTCCACTTT. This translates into CASCRGPGSPLHF.

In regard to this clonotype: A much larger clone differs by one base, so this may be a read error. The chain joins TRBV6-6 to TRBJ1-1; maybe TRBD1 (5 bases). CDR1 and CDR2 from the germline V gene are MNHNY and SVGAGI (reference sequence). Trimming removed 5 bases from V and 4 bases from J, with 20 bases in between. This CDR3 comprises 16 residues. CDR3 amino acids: CASSAGLGRLSTEAFF. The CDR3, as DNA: TGTGCCAGCAGTGCCGGCCTGGGACGGTTGAGCACTGAAGCTTTCTTT.

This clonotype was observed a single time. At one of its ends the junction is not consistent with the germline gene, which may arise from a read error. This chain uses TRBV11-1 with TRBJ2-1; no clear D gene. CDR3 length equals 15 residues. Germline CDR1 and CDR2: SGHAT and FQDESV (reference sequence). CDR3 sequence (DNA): TGTGCCAGCAGCTTAATCGACGTGCCCTGCAATGAACAGTTCTTC. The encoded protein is CASSLIDVPCNEQFF.

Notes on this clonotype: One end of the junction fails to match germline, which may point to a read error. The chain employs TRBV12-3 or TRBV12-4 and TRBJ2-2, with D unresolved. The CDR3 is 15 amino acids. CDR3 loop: CASTPQPINNGELFF. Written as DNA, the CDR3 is TGTGCCAGTACCCCCCAGCCTATTAACAACGGGGAGCTGTTTTTT.